This TCR beta chain is from a study of glioma-infiltrating T cells after dendritic cell vaccination (dated by TCRdb to 2016 to 2017). Some background on the complete study: The cohort comprised approximately 15 glioblastoma patients from Phase I and II dendritic cell vaccination trials, 9 newly diagnosed and 6 with recurrent disease. Autologous tumor lysate-pulsed dendritic cell vaccination was administered to the patients between about 2003 and 2012. The vaccine consisted of monocyte-derived dendritic cells cultured less than eight days with IL-4 and GM-CSF, then pulsed overnight with autologous tumor lysate. Patients received three intradermal dendritic cell vaccine injections at biweekly intervals in the arm below the axilla. Tumor-infiltrating lymphocyte content was quantified and tumor and blood repertoires were compared in dendritic cell-vaccinated glioblastoma patients by deep sequencing of TCR beta CDR3 regions. Survival after dendritic cell vaccination was correlated with TCR sequencing metrics such as TIL content and the overlap between tumor and blood repertoires.

CDR1 and CDR2, looked up from the germline V gene, are SGHVS and FQNEAQ. Deletion took 1 base off V and 0 bases off J, with a span of 13 bases between the germline ends. The CDR3, cysteine through phenylalanine, is 17 amino acids long. The DNA shown is the 51-base CDR3, in frame from base 1. TCRB CDR3 regions were amplified from approximately 2 ug genomic DNA, or all available DNA if less, using the immunoSEQ assay. For multiplex PCR, 60 forward primers for TCR V beta segments and 13 reverse primers for J beta segments were used. To estimate the number of reads per starting template, synthetic control templates were added to each sample at limiting dilution. Sequencing produced 87 bp reads on the Illumina HiSeq System. Per the source publication's procedure: PCR and sequencing errors were removed by a nearest neighbor algorithm that merged closely related sequences. TCR overlap was defined as the percentage of unique tumor TCR beta sequences that were also present in the same patient's peripheral blood. Drawn from immuneACCESS, this table holds only the in-frame rearrangements with V and J called that TCRdb kept. Clones are partly lost; checked studies trace under half to an unresolved V gene and leave the rest unexplained. The DNA was the basis for D and trimming; V, J and clone size are from that table. The sample data list around 83,000 clones, and 85% of these were observed just once. More than 8% of the sample lies in the top ten.

This clone was observed a single time. The target of this receptor is not known. No much larger clone is present one base from it, and per-base qualities are unavailable. Broad study findings and their caveats: The three-group TCR overlap response model was characterized as speculative, and prospective validation of the model was stated to be required. After dendritic cell vaccination, a higher estimated pretreatment TIL content predicted longer time to progression and longer overall survival. TCR clonality showed no direct relationship with survival, which suggests that a diverse polyclonal response may matter. The cohort was small and heterogeneous, few patients had complete blood and tumor sets, and even fewer had initial-recurrent tumor pairs.

The time point label on this specimen signifies: after dendritic cell vaccination, including at tumor progression/relapse. Selection of patients required sufficient residual fresh-frozen tumor tissue and over two years of available survival data. An isocitrate dehydrogenase mutation was not carried by any of the glioblastoma patients, although molecular status was otherwise variable. PBMC collection took place before vaccination, two weeks after the third vaccination, and at tumor progression if progression occurred. The Qiagen DNeasy Blood extraction Kit was used for extraction of genomic DNA. Sequenced here: blood, sampled after dendritic cell vaccination. Here the chain combines TRBV7-8 and TRBJ1-5; TRBD1 could be the D gene, as 5 bases match. The TCR originated in a human donor with glioblastoma. The DNA sequence is given as TGTGCCAGCAGCTTAGTCAGGGTCCCATATAGCAATCAGCCCCAGCATTTT. Its translation is CASSLVRVPYSNQPQHF. Outside the CDR3, residues come from the reference TRBV7-8 and TRBJ1-5 proteins, so the full variable domain is: GAGVSQSPRYKVAKRGQDVALRCDPISGHVSLFWYQQALGQGPEFLTYFQNEAQLDKSGLPSDRFFAERPEGSVSTLKIQRTQQEDSAVYLCASSLVRVPYSNQPQHFGDGTRLSIL.